Sequencing of this T cell receptor beta chain was carried out in a study of shared clonotypes between healthy human individuals. The count of this clone is one. The antigen is not known. General observations from the study: Naive subsets, compared against memory subsets, generally had larger estimated richness values. All-four-donor shared clonotypes had higher generation probabilities than non-shared clonotypes did.

CD45RA-negative memory and CD45RA+ naive subsets were split from the CD4+ cells. In the study's own analysis: As immunoSEQ supplied junction-only sequences (without quality scores), filtering differed. Measured with immunoSEQ multiplex PCR; TCRdb has only the in-frame clones, and not every one. The V and J calls and clone size are taken from that table; D and trimming were inferred from the DNA. The sample lists under 550,000 clones, 90% to 97% occurring once. This receptor was identified in a young woman in good health. Sequenced: naive CD4+ T cells sorted from blood. The subset is: CD45RA+ positively selected.

CDR3 in amino acids: CASSVAAGDYNEQFF. The CDR3 DNA sequence: TGTGCCAGCAGCGTAGCGGCGGGGGACTACAATGAGCAGTTCTTC. This sequence joins TRBV9 and TRBJ2-1; 7 nucleotides agree with TRBD2. V lost 0 bases, J lost 3 bases, and 3 bases stayed unmatched. The CDR3 sequence is 15 residues long. Per the germline V gene, CDR1 is SGDLS and CDR2 is YYNGEE.